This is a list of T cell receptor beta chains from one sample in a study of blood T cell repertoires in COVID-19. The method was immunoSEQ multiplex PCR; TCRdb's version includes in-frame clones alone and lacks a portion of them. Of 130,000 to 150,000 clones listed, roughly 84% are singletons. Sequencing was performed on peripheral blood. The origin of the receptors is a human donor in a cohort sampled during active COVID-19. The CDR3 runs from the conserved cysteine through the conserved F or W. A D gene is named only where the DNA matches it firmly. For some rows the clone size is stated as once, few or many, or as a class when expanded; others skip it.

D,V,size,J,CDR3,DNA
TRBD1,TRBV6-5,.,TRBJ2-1,CASSRDRDDEQFF,TGTGCCAGCAGCCGGGACAGGGACGATGAGCAGTTCTTC
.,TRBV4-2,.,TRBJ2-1,CASSQRDRAGVSYNEQFF,TGTGCCAGCAGCCAGAGGGACAGAGCGGGGGTCTCCTACAATGAGCAGTTCTTC
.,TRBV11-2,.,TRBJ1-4,CASSLRQGPSVELFF,TGTGCCAGCAGCTTGAGGCAGGGCCCCTCGGTGGAACTGTTTTTT
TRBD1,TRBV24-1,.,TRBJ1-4,CATSPGGSNEKLFF,TGTGCCACCAGTCCAGGGGGCTCTAATGAAAAACTGTTTTTT
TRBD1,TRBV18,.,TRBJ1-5,CASSPPGTARQPQHF,TGTGCCAGCTCACCACCCGGGACAGCGAGACAGCCCCAGCATTTT
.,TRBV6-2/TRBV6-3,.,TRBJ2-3,CASSPSPAGLADTQYF,TGTGCCAGCAGTCCCTCCCCGGCGGGATTGGCAGATACGCAGTATTTT
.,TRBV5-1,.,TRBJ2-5,CASSLTGDDETQYF,TGCGCCAGCAGCTTGACCGGGGATGATGAGACCCAGTACTTC
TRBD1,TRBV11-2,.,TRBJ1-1,CASSFRGHTEAFF,TGTGCCAGCAGCTTTAGGGGGCACACTGAAGCTTTCTTT
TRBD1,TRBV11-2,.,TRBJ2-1,CASSHFRDRVFNEQFF,TGTGCCAGCAGCCATTTCCGGGACAGGGTGTTTAATGAGCAGTTCTTC
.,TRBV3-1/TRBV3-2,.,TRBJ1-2,CASSQDGSNYGYTF,TGTGCCAGCAGCCAAGACGGTTCTAACTATGGCTACACCTTC
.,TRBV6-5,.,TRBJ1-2,CASSSRGAGYTF,TGTGCCAGCAGTTCCCGGGGGGCCGGCTACACCTTC
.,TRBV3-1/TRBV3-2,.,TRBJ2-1,CASSRSAGQSYNEQFF,TGTGCCAGCAGCCGTAGTGCGGGACAGTCTTACAATGAGCAGTTCTTC
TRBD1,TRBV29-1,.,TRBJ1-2,CSVDPDRAYGYTF,TGCAGCGTTGACCCCGACAGGGCTTATGGCTACACCTTC
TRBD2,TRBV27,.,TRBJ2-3,CASRNLAGGTYF,TGTGCCAGCAGAAACCTCGCGGGGGGGACGTATTTT
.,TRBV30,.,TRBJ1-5,CAWSAGRSSNQPQHF,TGTGCCTGGAGTGCAGGGAGGTCAAGCAATCAGCCCCAGCATTTT
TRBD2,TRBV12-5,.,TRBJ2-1,CASGLEASGSSEQFF,TGTGCTAGTGGTTTGGAGGCTAGCGGGAGTTCTGAGCAGTTCTTC
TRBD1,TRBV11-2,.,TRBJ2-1,CASSLDRGLYNEQFF,TGTGCCAGCAGCTTAGACAGGGGGCTCTACAATGAGCAGTTCTTC
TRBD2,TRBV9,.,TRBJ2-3,CASSVDGLGTSGRADTQYF,TGTGCCAGCAGCGTAGATGGACTAGGGACTAGCGGGAGGGCAGATACGCAGTATTTT
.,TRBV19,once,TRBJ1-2,CASSIDVLGRGHYGYTF,TGTGCCAGTAGTATTGATGTTTTGGGCAGGGGCCACTATGGCTACACCTTC
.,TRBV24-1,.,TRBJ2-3,CATSDLGGADTQYF,TGTGCCACCAGTGATTTGGGGGGCGCAGATACGCAGTATTTT
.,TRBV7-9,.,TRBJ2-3,CASSLAVLPSDTQYF,TGTGCCAGCAGCTTAGCGGTCTTGCCCAGTGATACGCAGTATTTT
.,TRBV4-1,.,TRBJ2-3,CASSQDRSSTDTQYF,TGCGCCAGCAGCCAGGACAGATCTAGCACAGATACGCAGTATTTT
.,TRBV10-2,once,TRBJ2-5,CASSLGARETQYF,TGCGCCAGCAGTCTGGGGGCGAGGGAGACCCAGTACTTC
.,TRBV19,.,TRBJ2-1,CASRSRAGASYNEQFF,TGTGCCAGTAGAAGTAGGGCGGGGGCCTCCTACAATGAGCAGTTCTTC
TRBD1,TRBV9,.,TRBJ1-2,CASSAYPGQGASTF,TGTGCCAGCAGCGCATATCCGGGACAGGGGGCGTCCACCTTC
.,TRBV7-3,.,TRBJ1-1,CASSPHMNTEAFF,TGTGCCAGCAGCCCTCACATGAACACTGAAGCTTTCTTT
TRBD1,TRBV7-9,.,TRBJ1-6,CASSLKADRGHTPGSPLHF,TGTGCCAGCAGCTTAAAGGCCGACAGGGGCCATACGCCGGGTTCACCCCTCCACTTT
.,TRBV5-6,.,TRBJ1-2,CASSLGRGQLGYTF,TGTGCCAGCAGCTTGGGCAGGGGACAATTAGGCTACACCTTC
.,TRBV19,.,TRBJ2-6,CASTPRGVGANVLTF,TGTGCCAGTACCCCCAGGGGGGTAGGGGCCAACGTCCTGACTTTC
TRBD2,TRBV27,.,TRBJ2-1,CASSSRTVAGVSYNEQFF,TGTGCCAGCAGTAGCCGGACCGTAGCGGGGGTCTCCTACAATGAGCAGTTCTTC
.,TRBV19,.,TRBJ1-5,CASTAVLSGNQPQHF,TGTGCCAGTACGGCGGTTTTATCGGGCAATCAGCCCCAGCATTTT
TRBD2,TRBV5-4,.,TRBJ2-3,CASSYPSSGGSTDTQYF,TGTGCCAGCAGCTACCCTTCTAGCGGGGGGTCCACAGATACGCAGTATTTT
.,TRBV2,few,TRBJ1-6,CASSTGFASPLHF,TGTGCCAGCAGTACAGGGTTTGCTTCACCCCTCCACTTT
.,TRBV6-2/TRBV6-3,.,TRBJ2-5,CASSYRQGTSAETQYF,TGTGCCAGCAGTTATCGTCAGGGCACTTCAGCGGAGACCCAGTACTTC
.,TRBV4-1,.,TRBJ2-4,CASSQALQSRNIQYF,TGCGCCAGCAGCCAAGCCCTGCAAAGCCGGAACATTCAGTACTTC
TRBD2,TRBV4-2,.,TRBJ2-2,CASSRSLAGGPGTGELFF,TGTGCCAGCAGCCGCTCGCTAGCGGGAGGGCCTGGAACCGGGGAGCTGTTTTTT
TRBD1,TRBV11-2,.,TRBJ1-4,CASSFDRVNEKLFF,TGTGCCAGCAGCTTTGACAGGGTCAATGAAAAACTGTTTTTT
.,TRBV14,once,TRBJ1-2,CASSQARGSYGYTF,TGTGCCAGCAGCCAAGCTCGTGGCTCCTATGGCTACACCTTC
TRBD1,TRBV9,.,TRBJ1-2,CASSAPGTAYGYTF,TGTGCCAGCAGCGCACCCGGGACAGCATATGGCTACACCTTC
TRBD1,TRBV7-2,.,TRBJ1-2,CASSPNGRGGYTF,TGTGCCAGCAGCCCCAATGGCAGGGGGGGCTACACCTTC
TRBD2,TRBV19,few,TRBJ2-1,CASSISGTSGSQNEQFF,TGTGCCAGTAGTATAAGTGGGACTAGCGGGAGTCAAAATGAGCAGTTCTTC
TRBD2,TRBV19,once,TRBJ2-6,CASSIAGGSGANVLTF,TGTGCCAGTAGTATAGCGGGGGGGAGTGGGGCCAACGTCCTGACTTTC
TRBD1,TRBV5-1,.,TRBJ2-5,CASSPRGTGGAETQYF,TGCGCCAGCAGCCCACGAGGGACAGGGGGCGCGGAGACCCAGTACTTC
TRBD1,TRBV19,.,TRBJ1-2,CASSIQPSSQGYGYTF,TGTGCCAGTAGTATCCAACCCTCTTCACAGGGGTATGGCTACACCTTC
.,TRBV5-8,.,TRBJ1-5,CASSLGGGGSNQPQHF,TGTGCCAGCAGCTTGGGGGGGGGTGGTTCAAATCAGCCCCAGCATTTT
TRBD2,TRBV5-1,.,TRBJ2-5,CASCLAGGQRETQYF,TGCGCCAGCTGTCTAGCGGGAGGGCAAAGGGAGACCCAGTACTTC